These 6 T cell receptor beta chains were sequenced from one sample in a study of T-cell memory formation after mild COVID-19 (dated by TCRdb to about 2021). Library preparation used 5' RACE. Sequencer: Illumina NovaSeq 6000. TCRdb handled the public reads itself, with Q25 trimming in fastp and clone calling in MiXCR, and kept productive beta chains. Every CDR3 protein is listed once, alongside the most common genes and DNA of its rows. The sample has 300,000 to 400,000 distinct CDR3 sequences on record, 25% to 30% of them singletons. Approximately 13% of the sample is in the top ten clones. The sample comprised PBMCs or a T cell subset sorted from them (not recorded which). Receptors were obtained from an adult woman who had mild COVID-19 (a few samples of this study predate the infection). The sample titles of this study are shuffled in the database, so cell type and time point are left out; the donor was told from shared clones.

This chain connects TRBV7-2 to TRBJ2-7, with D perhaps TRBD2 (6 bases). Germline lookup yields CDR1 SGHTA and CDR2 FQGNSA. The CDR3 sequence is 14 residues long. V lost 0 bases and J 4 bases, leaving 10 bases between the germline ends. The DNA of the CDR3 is TGTGCCAGCAGCTTAGCACTAGCCGAATACGAGCAGTACTTC. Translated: CASSLALAEYEQYF.

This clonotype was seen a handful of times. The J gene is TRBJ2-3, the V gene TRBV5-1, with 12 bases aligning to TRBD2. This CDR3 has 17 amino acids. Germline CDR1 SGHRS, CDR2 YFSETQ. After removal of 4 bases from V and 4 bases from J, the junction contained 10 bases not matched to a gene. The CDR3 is CASSLRPSGGVPDTQYF. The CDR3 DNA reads TGCGCCAGCAGCCTCCGCCCTAGCGGGGGGGTGCCAGATACGCAGTATTTT. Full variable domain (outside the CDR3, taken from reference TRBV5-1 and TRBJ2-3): KAGVTQTPRYLIKTRGQQVTLSCSPISGHRSVSWYQQTPGQGLQFLFEYFSETQRNKGNFPGRFSGRQFSNSRSEMNVSTLELGDSALYLCASSLRPSGGVPDTQYFGPGTRLTVL.

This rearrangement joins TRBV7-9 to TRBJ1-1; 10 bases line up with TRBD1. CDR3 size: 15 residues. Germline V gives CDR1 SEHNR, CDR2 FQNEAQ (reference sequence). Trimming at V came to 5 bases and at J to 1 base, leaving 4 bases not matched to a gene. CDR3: CASSPRQGANTEAFF. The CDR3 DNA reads TGTGCCAGCAGCCCGAGACAGGGGGCGAACACTGAAGCTTTCTTT.

The CDR3 nucleotides are TGTGCCAGCAGTATAGAGGGGTTCACCTACGAGCAGTACTTC. Encoded protein: CASSIEGFTYEQYF. This chain connects TRBV12-3 or TRBV12-4 to TRBJ2-7, with D perhaps TRBD1 or TRBD2 (5 bases each). The CDR3 loop spans 14 amino acids. V was cut by 5 bases and J by 2 bases, with 13 bases left in between.

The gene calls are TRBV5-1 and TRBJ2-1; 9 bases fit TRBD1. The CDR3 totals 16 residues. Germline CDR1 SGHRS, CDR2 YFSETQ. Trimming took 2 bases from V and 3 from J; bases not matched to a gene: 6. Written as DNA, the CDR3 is TGCGCCAGCAGCTTACAAACAGGGGGCCGCTACAATGAGCAGTTCTTC. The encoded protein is CASSLQTGGRYNEQFF.

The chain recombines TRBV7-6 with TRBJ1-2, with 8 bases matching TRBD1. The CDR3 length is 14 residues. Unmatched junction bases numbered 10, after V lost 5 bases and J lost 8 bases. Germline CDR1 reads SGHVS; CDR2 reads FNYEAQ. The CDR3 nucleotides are TGTGCCAGCAGCCCCGGACAGGGAGCAGGAGGCTACACCTTC. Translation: CASSPGQGAGGYTF. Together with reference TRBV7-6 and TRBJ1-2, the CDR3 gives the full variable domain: GAGVSQSPRYKVTKRGQDVALRCDPISGHVSLYWYRQALGQGPEFLTYFNYEAQQDKSGLPNDRFSAERPEGSISTLTIQRTEQRDSAMYRCASSPGQGAGGYTFGSGTRLTVV.